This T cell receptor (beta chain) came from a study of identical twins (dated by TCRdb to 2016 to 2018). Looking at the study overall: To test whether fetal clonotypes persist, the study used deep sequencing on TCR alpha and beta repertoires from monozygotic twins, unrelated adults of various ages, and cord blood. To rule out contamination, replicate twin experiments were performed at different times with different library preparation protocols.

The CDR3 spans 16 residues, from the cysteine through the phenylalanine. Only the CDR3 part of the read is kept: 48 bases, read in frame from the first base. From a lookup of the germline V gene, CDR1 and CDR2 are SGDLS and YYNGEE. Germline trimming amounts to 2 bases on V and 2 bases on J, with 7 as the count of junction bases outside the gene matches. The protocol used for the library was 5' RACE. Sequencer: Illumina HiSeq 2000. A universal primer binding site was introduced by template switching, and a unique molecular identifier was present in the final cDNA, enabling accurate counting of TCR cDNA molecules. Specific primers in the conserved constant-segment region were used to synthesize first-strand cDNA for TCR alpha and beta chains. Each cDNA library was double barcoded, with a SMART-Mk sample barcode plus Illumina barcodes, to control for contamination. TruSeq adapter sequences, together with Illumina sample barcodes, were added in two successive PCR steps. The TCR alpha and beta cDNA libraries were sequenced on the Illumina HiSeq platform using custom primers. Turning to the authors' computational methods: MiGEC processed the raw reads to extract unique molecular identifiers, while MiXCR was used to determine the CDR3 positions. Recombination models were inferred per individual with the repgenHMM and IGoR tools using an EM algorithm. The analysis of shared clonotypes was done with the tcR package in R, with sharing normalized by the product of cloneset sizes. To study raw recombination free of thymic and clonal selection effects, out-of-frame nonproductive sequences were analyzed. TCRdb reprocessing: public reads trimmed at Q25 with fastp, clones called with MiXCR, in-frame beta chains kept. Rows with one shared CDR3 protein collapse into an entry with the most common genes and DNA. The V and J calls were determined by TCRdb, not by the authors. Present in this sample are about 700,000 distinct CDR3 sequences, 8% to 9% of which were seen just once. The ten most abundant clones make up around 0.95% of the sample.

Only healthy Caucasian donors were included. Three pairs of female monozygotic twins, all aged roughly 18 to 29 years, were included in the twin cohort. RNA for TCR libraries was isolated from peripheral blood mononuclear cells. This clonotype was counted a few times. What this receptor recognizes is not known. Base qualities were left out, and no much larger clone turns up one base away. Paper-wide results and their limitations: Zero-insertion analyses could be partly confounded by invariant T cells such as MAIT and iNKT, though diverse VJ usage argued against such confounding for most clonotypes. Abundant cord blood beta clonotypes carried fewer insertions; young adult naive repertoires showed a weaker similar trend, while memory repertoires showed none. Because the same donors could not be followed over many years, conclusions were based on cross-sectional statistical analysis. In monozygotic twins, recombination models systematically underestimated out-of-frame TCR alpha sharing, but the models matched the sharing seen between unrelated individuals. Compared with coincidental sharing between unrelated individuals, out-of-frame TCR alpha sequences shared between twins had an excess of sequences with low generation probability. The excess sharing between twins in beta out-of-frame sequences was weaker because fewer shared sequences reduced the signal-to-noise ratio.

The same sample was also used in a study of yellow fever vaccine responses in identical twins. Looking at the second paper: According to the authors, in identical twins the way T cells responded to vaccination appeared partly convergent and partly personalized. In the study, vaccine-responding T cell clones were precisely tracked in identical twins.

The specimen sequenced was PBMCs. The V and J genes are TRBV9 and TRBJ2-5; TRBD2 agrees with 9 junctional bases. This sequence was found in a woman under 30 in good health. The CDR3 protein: CASSVTSAGGQETQYF. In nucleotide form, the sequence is TGTGCCAGCAGCGTTACAAGCGCGGGGGGGCAAGAGACCCAGTACTTC. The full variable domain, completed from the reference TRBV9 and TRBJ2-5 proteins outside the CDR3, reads DSGVTQTPKHLITATGQRVTLRCSPRSGDLSVYWYQQSLDQGLQFLIQYYNGEERAKGNILERFSAQQFPDLHSELNLSSLELGDSALYFCASSVTSAGGQETQYFGPGTRLLVL.